The 19 T cell receptor beta chains below come from one sample, sequenced in a study of T cells expressing NK-cell markers (dated by TCRdb to the early 2020s). Libraries were made using 5' RACE. Sequencing was performed on an Illumina HiSeq 2000. Following reprocessing of the reads by TCRdb, the data hold one row per CDR3 protein sequence and no DNA is available. The table held for this sample gives some 340,000 distinct CDR3 sequences. The ten largest make up around 5% of the sample. Sequencing was done on a sample of blood T cells: a sorted CD56 or NKG2C T cell subset, CD4+ or CD8+ T cells, or bulk PBMC T cells (not recorded which). These receptors were taken from a man aged 18 to 69 in good health.

The V call is TRBV10-3, the J call TRBJ2-7; TCRdb designates TRBD2, a call that cannot be tested without DNA. Germline-derived CDR1 and CDR2 are ENHRY and SYGVKD. The CDR3 length is 15 residues. The chain's CDR3 is CAISGTSGGAYEQYF.

The rearrangement uses TRBV5-1 and TRBJ1-6; TCRdb reports TRBD1, a call that lacks DNA to check it against. This CDR3 has 15 amino acids. Germline CDR1 SGHRS, CDR2 YFSETQ. CDR3 residues: CASSPSAGTLSPLHF.

This chain connects TRBV12-3 or TRBV12-4 to TRBJ2-5; TCRdb lists TRBD2, though no DNA is available to test this call. The CDR3 covers 13 residues. The CDR3 here is CASSQLAVETQYF.

The chain is built from TRBV21-1 and TRBJ1-6; the TCRdb call, TRBD1, lacks DNA for checking. TRBV21-1 is a pseudogene locus. CDR3 length equals 19 residues. This chain's CDR3 is CASSKGCDRVFTYNSPLHF.

The rearrangement links TRBV20-1 to TRBJ2-3; TCRdb lists TRBD2, though no DNA is available to test this call. The CDR3 consists of 16 residues. CDR1 DFQATT and CDR2 SNEGSKA come from the germline V gene (reference sequence). CDR3 amino acids: CSARSLLAASTDTQYF.

This rearrangement joins TRBV5-1 to TRBJ1-1. The germline gives CDR1 SGHRS, CDR2 YFSETQ. The CDR3 runs 14 residues. This chain's CDR3 is CASSLLQVTTEAFF. The entire variable domain, with the rest obtained from reference TRBV5-1 and TRBJ1-1, is as follows: KAGVTQTPRYLIKTRGQQVTLSCSPISGHRSVSWYQQTPGQGLQFLFEYFSETQRNKGNFPGRFSGRQFSNSRSEMNVSTLELGDSALYLCASSLLQVTTEAFFGQGTRLTVV.

This chain uses TRBV5-8 with TRBJ2-5. CDR1 and CDR2 from the germline V gene are SGHTS and YDEGEE. This CDR3 has 13 amino acids. The CDR3 loop is CATQYTAQETQYF.

V usage is TRBV5-1 and J usage is TRBJ1-4; with no DNA, the TCRdb D assignment of TRBD1 cannot be verified. The CDR3 length is 14 residues. Germline V gene sequence: CDR1 SGHRS, CDR2 YFSETQ. The CDR3: CASSLGGAGEKLFF. Variable domain in full (rest from reference TRBV5-1 and TRBJ1-4): KAGVTQTPRYLIKTRGQQVTLSCSPISGHRSVSWYQQTPGQGLQFLFEYFSETQRNKGNFPGRFSGRQFSNSRSEMNVSTLELGDSALYLCASSLGGAGEKLFFGSGTQLSVL.

CDR3 in amino acids: CASFQGLGNQPQHF. The chain links TRBV28 to TRBJ1-5; absent DNA, TCRdb's TRBD1 call cannot be checked. The CDR3 covers 14 residues. Germline V gene sequence: CDR1 MDHEN, CDR2 SYDVKM. Supplemented by reference TRBV28 and TRBJ1-5, the full variable domain reads DVKVTQSSRYLVKRTGEKVFLECVQDMDHENMFWYRQDPGLGLRLIYFSYDVKMKEKGDIPEGYSVSREKKERFSLILESASTNQTSMYLCASFQGLGNQPQHFGDGTRLSIL.

The V call is TRBV20-1, the J call TRBJ2-2; the TCRdb call, TRBD1, lacks DNA for checking. Looked up from germline, CDR1 is DFQATT and CDR2 is SNEGSKA (reference sequence). The CDR3 has 16 residues. The CDR3 region is CSARGATGRNSGELFF.

The rearrangement links TRBV4-2 to TRBJ1-6; lacking DNA, the TRBD1 call made by TCRdb goes unchecked. The CDR3 runs 14 residues. CDR1 LGHNA and CDR2 YNFKEQ come from the germline V gene. The chain's CDR3 is CASSQERGNSPLHF.

The rearrangement uses TRBV7-9 and TRBJ2-3; TCRdb names TRBD1, which stays unverified in the absence of DNA. The CDR3 consists of 16 residues. CDR1 and CDR2 (germline): SEHNR, FQNEAQ (reference sequence). The CDR3: CASLVAGSSSTDTQYF. Supplemented by reference TRBV7-9 and TRBJ2-3, the full variable domain reads DTGVSQNPRHKITKRGQNVTFRCDPISEHNRLYWYRQTLGQGPEFLTYFQNEAQLEKSRLLSDRFSAERPKGSFSTLEIQRTEQGDSAMYLCASLVAGSSSTDTQYFGPGTRLTVL.

This chain uses TRBV5-1 with TRBJ2-3. CDR3 length: 14 amino acids. Germline CDR1 and CDR2: SGHRS and YFSETQ. The CDR3 loop is CASSRSQQRGTQYF.

This chain links TRBV5-1 with TRBJ2-2; TCRdb outputs TRBD2, but without DNA this stays unchecked. Germline CDR1 reads SGHRS; CDR2 reads YFSETQ. The CDR3 has 16 residues. CDR3 protein: CASSLFPGLRTGELFF.

The V and J genes are TRBV7-6 and TRBJ2-3. The CDR3 loop spans 13 amino acids. Germline lookup yields CDR1 SGHVS and CDR2 FNYEAQ. The chain's CDR3 is CASNHGSTDTQYF.

The chain carries TRBV20-1 and TRBJ2-1; TCRdb's D call of TRBD1 is untestable without DNA. Germline V gene lookup returns CDR1 DFQATT and CDR2 SNEGSKA (reference sequence). The CDR3 is made up of 14 amino acids. The CDR3 reads CSAIRGGVYNEQFF.

This chain's CDR3 is CASSPRVGTALLSQETQYF. This sequence joins TRBV18 and TRBJ2-5; the TRBD1 assignment by TCRdb is unverifiable without DNA. This CDR3 is built from 19 residues. Germline V gene data show CDR1 as KGHSH and CDR2 as LQKENI. Full variable domain (missing parts from reference TRBV18 and TRBJ2-5): NAGVMQNPRHLVRRRGQEARLRCSPMKGHSHVYWYRQLPEEGLKFMVYLQKENIIDESGMPKERFSAEFPKEGPSILRIQQVVRGDSAAYFCASSPRVGTALLSQETQYFGPGTRLLVL.

This chain joins TRBV2 and TRBJ1-1. This CDR3 comprises 14 residues. Germline loops: CDR1 SNHLY, CDR2 FYNNEI. CDR3 residues: CASSLQRRDTEAFF. Drawing the rest from reference TRBV2 and TRBJ1-1, the complete variable domain is EPEVTQTPSHQVTQMGQEVILRCVPISNHLYFYWYRQILGQKVEFLVSFYNNEISEKSEIFDDQFSVERPDGSNFTLKIRSTKLEDSAMYFCASSLQRRDTEAFFGQGTRLTVV.

The CDR3 protein is CASSSPTGNGVIQYF. The rearrangement links TRBV6-5 to TRBJ2-4; without DNA, the TCRdb call of TRBD1 cannot be checked. The CDR3 length is 15 residues. CDR1 is MNHEY and CDR2 is SVGAGI in the germline V gene.